The 14 T cell receptor beta chains presented below share a single source sample, sequenced in a study of blood T cell repertoires in COVID-19. Generated by immunoSEQ multiplex PCR, the TCRdb table keeps only in-frame clones and is missing some. The table has approximately 120,000 clones, over 75% seen once. Sequences were obtained from peripheral blood. These receptors were collected from a woman aged 80 or older with acute or convalescent COVID-19.

The rearrangement joins TRBV6-6 to TRBJ2-1, with 9 bases lining up with TRBD1. CDR1 and CDR2 from the germline V gene are MNHNY and SVGAGI (reference sequence). This CDR3 is 14 amino acids long. J lost 6 bases, V lost 5 bases, and 5 bases had no gene match. The CDR3 spells CASSTGTGFNEQFF. CDR3 bases: TGTGCCAGCAGTACCGGGACAGGGTTCAATGAGCAGTTCTTC.

This sequence joins TRBV18 and TRBJ1-6, with 7 bases fitting TRBD1. The CDR3 sequence is 15 residues long. Losses at the gene ends were 3 bases for V and 8 bases for J; bases not matched to a gene: 7. The germline V gene has CDR1 KGHSH and CDR2 LQKENI. In DNA, the CDR3 is TGTGCCAGCTCACCGCGACAGGGTGGGGATTCACCCCTCCACTTT. Translating gives CASSPRQGGDSPLHF.

This sequence joins TRBV7-9 and TRBJ1-4; D ambiguous. The ends were cut back, 1 base at V and 7 bases at J, with 16 bases in the middle. Germline loops: CDR1 SEHNR, CDR2 FQNEAQ (reference sequence). There are 16 residues in the CDR3. CDR3 in DNA: TGTGCCAGCAGCTTAGGGGAGGGCTCGTATGCTGAAAAACTGTTTTTT. Translated, it gives CASSLGEGSYAEKLFF.

The V and J genes are TRBV18 and TRBJ1-6, with a tentative D call TRBD1 (5 bases). Trimming left V 3 bases short and J 2 bases short, with 23 bases between. The CDR3 consists of 20 residues. Germline CDR1 and CDR2: KGHSH and LQKENI. In DNA form, the CDR3 reads TGTGCCAGCTCACCGAAGGGGCGCGAATCCATAATGACCTATAATTCACCCCTCCACTTT. Protein: CASSPKGRESIMTYNSPLHF.

The V call is TRBV7-9, the J call TRBJ1-2; no clear D. Germline V lookup: CDR1 SEHNR, CDR2 FQNEAQ (reference sequence). V dropped 3 bases and J dropped 9 bases, with 11 bases sitting between them. The CDR3 is 12 residues long. The CDR3 sequence is CASSLTQTRYTF. CDR3 in DNA: TGTGCCAGCAGCTTGACTCAGACGCGCTACACCTTC.

J is TRBJ1-4 and V is TRBV5-1; D is undetermined. V lost 4 bases to trimming and J lost 3 bases, with 13 bases between them. CDR1 SGHRS and CDR2 YFSETQ come from the germline V gene. The CDR3 length is 15 residues. CDR3 protein: CASSPVPGSNEKLFF. CDR3 DNA sequence: TGCGCCAGCAGCCCGGTTCCAGGTTCTAATGAAAAACTGTTTTTT.

This clone was counted a single time. The chain is built from TRBV18 and TRBJ1-1; D perhaps matches TRBD1 (6 bases). Trimming took off 1 base at V and 3 bases at J, with 12 bases between the two ends. Germline assignment: CDR1 KGHSH and CDR2 LQKENI. This CDR3 region has 15 residues. The CDR3 sequence is CASSPQSGVDTEAFF. The CDR3 DNA reads TGTGCCAGCTCACCACAGTCAGGGGTGGACACTGAAGCTTTCTTT.

CDR3 residues: CASSLSAGGNSPLHF. For the CDR3, the DNA is TGTGCCAGCAGCTTATCGGCAGGTGGGAATTCACCCCTCCACTTT. V is TRBV11-2 and J is TRBJ1-6; no definite D call. The length of the CDR3 is 15 residues. CDR1 SGHAT and CDR2 FQNNGV come from the germline V gene. With 2 bases removed from V and 7 bases from J, the gap between germline ends came to 12 bases.

For the CDR3, the DNA is TGTGCCAGCAGTCCGGGGTCCCTACCTCGAGGTACGCAGTATTTT. Encoded protein: CASSPGSLPRGTQYF. The V call is TRBV28, the J call TRBJ2-3; D is perhaps TRBD2 (5 bases). Per germline, CDR1 MDHEN and CDR2 SYDVKM. V was trimmed by 5 bases and J by 8 bases, leaving 20 bases between them. This CDR3 comprises 15 residues.

J is TRBJ1-2 and V is TRBV19; D is unclear. Looked up from germline, CDR1 is LNHDA and CDR2 is SQIVND (reference sequence). This CDR3 has 10 amino acids. V shed 4 bases and J shed 7 bases, with 4 bases lying between them. CDR3 bases: TGTGCCAGTAGTAGCAGTGGCTACACCTTC. This translates into CASSSSGYTF. Variable domain in full (rest from reference TRBV19 and TRBJ1-2): DGGITQSPKYLFRKEGQNVTLSCEQNLNHDAMYWYRQDPGQGLRLIYYSQIVNDFQKGDIAEGYSVSREKKESFPLTVTSAQKNPTAFYLCASSSSGYTFGSGTRLTVV.

V usage is TRBV12-5 and J usage is TRBJ2-3, with a weak D call TRBD1 (6 bases). Trimming shortened V by 3 bases and J by 4 bases, and 8 bases separated the two germline ends. Germline CDR1 reads LGHNT; CDR2 reads FRNRAP. The CDR3 has 13 residues. The CDR3 coding sequence is TGTGCTAGTGGTTTACAGGGTTCAGATACGCAGTATTTT. This codes for CASGLQGSDTQYF.

This clone appeared a single time. This chain uses TRBV7-2 with TRBJ2-1, with 7 bases lining up with TRBD2. Germline CDR1 is SGHTA and CDR2 is FQGNSA. CDR3 length equals 16 residues. Trimming cost V 5 bases and J 6 bases; bases outside gene matches: 13. The CDR3 sequence is CASSGGGDARANEQFF. Written as DNA, the CDR3 is TGTGCCAGCAGCGGGGGAGGGGACGCACGGGCCAATGAGCAGTTCTTC.

The rearrangement uses TRBV7-2 and TRBJ1-5; the D gene is possibly TRBD1 (5 bases). CDR1 is SGHTA and CDR2 is FQGNSA in the germline V gene. Trimming took off 3 bases at V and 5 bases at J, with 8 bases between the two ends. This CDR3 has 13 amino acids. CDR3 coding DNA: TGTGCCAGCAGCTTTTCAGGGTATCAGCCCCAGCATTTT. Protein: CASSFSGYQPQHF.

J is TRBJ1-6 and V is TRBV18, with 8 bases that match TRBD1. Germline V gene data show CDR1 as KGHSH and CDR2 as LQKENI. This CDR3 comprises 16 residues. V shed 4 bases and J 4 bases; nucleotides not matched to a gene: 6. The CDR3 region has the DNA TGTGCCAGCTCACTACGGACAGGGATGTATAATTCACCCCTCCACTTT. Translation gives CASSLRTGMYNSPLHF.